Below, 16 T cell receptor beta chains from the same sample are listed, as sequenced in a study of memory CD4+ T cells and cytomegalovirus serostatus. Using immunoSEQ multiplex PCR, the repertoire was profiled, and TCRdb retains in-frame clones only, with some absent. This sample yields tens of thousands of clones, of which approximately 77% are seen a single time; around 0.5% belongs to the top ten. Single viable CD3+CD4+CD8-CD45RO+ cells were sorted as the memory CD4+ T cells. The specimen was memory CD4+ T cells from blood. These receptors came from an adult in good health and CMV-seronegative. Some clones in this sample may be carry-over from other donors' samples.

This clone was counted once. This sequence joins TRBV19 and TRBJ1-3, with D unresolved. CDR1 is LNHDA, CDR2 SQIVND, per germline (reference sequence). The V and J ends lost 1 base and 0 bases respectively, with 7 bases between them. The CDR3 covers 15 residues. The CDR3 reads CASSIGQSSGNTIYF. The CDR3 nucleotides read TGTGCCAGTAGTATAGGGCAGAGCTCTGGAAACACCATATATTTT.

This clone was seen only once. The rearrangement links TRBV29-1 to TRBJ1-2; no firm D call. The ends were cut back, 6 bases at V and 1 base at J, with 15 bases in the middle. Germline assignment: CDR1 SQVTM and CDR2 ANQGSEA. The CDR3 spans 14 residues. CDR3 nucleotide sequence: TGCAGCGTAAAAACGGACTTTCGTAACTATGGCTACACCTTC. Translated: CSVKTDFRNYGYTF.

This chain links TRBV19 with TRBJ1-1, with D perhaps TRBD1 (6 bases). The length of the CDR3 is 15 residues. The germline V gene has CDR1 LNHDA and CDR2 SQIVND (reference sequence). Trimming pared 1 base from V and 4 bases from J, leaving 13 bases between. CDR3 sequence (DNA): TGTGCCAGTAGTATAGTGCCGGGGGCGGGCACTGAAGCTTTCTTT. Its protein product is CASSIVPGAGTEAFF.

This clone was picked up one time. The chain has TRBV11-2 and TRBJ1-1; no firm D call. V shed 6 bases and J shed 3 bases, with 26 bases lying between them. Germline assignment: CDR1 SGHAT and CDR2 FQNNGV. The CDR3 has 18 residues. The CDR3 region is CASRSIRRARNTDTEAFF. DNA for the CDR3: TGTGCCAGCAGATCAATTAGGAGGGCGAGGAATACGGACACTGAAGCTTTCTTT.

V usage is TRBV27 and J usage is TRBJ1-5, with D perhaps matching TRBD1 (5 bases). This CDR3 is 17 amino acids long. The germline V gene encodes CDR1 MNHEY and CDR2 SMNVEV (reference sequence). Trimming took 5 bases from V and 1 from J, leaving 18 bases between them. CDR3 protein: CASSTEMVGGSNQPQHF. DNA for the CDR3: TGTGCCAGCAGTACCGAAATGGTGGGGGGGAGCAATCAGCCCCAGCATTTT.

The V call is TRBV5-1, the J call TRBJ2-7; D is ambiguous. The V end was cut by 1 base, the J end by 0 bases, with 8 bases between. CDR1 SGHRS and CDR2 YFSETQ come from the germline V gene. The CDR3 consists of 14 residues. CDR3 residues: CASSLRLSSYEQYF. CDR3 sequence (DNA): TGCGCCAGCAGCTTGCGGCTGAGCTCCTACGAGCAGTACTTC.

The chain links TRBV27 to TRBJ2-7; TRBD2 might be the D (6 bases). Germline assignment: CDR1 MNHEY and CDR2 SMNVEV (reference sequence). The CDR3 runs 13 residues. Trimming removed 8 bases from V and 3 bases from J, with 14 bases in between. Written as DNA, the CDR3 is TGTGCCAGCGGGAGGCCTCCGGACTACGAGCAGTACTTC. This gives the protein CASGRPPDYEQYF.

CDR3 protein: CASSLGPQEYREQYF. The CDR3 nucleotides are TGTGCCAGCAGCTTAGGGCCCCAGGAGTATCGGGAGCAGTACTTC. The gene calls are TRBV7-2 and TRBJ2-7; the D is unclear. V was clipped by 1 base and J by 7 bases, with 17 bases between them. The germline gives CDR1 SGHTA, CDR2 FQGNSA. CDR3 length: 15 residues.

V is TRBV2 and J is TRBJ1-1; D remains ambiguous. The V end lost 1 base, the J end lost 0 bases, and 6 bases lay between the germline ends. Germline loops: CDR1 SNHLY, CDR2 FYNNEI. The CDR3 runs 14 residues. Here the CDR3 reads CASSEVGMNTEAFF. The DNA for the CDR3 is TGTGCCAGCAGTGAAGTAGGGATGAACACTGAAGCTTTCTTT.

In its sample, this clone was seen a few times. The V and J genes are TRBV23-1 and TRBJ1-2; TRBD1 matches at 8 bases. TRBV23-1 is an ORF for which the function is uncertain. V dropped 2 bases and J dropped 2; count of bases not matched to a gene: 1. The CDR3 extends over 14 amino acids. The chain's CDR3 is CASSQRTGNYGYTF. In nucleotides, the CDR3 is TGCGCCAGCAGTCAAAGGACAGGGAACTATGGCTACACCTTC.

The chain is built from TRBV21-1 and TRBJ1-1; the D call of TRBD1 is as the table states it, not checked on the DNA. TRBV21-1 is a documented pseudogene. The length of the CDR3 is 15 residues. CDR3 loop: CASSFGQNMNTEAFF. CDR3 nucleotides: TGTGCCAGCAGCTTCGGACAGAATATGAACACTGAAGCTTTCTTT.

This chain uses TRBV30 with TRBJ1-3, with 8 bases aligning to TRBD1. Germline V gene data show CDR1 as GTSNPN and CDR2 as SVGIG (reference sequence). The CDR3 is made up of 15 amino acids. Unmatched junction bases numbered 4, after V lost 3 bases and J lost 0 bases. The CDR3, as DNA: TGTGCCTGGAGCGGACAGGGAACCTCTGGAAACACCATATATTTT. This translates into CAWSGQGTSGNTIYF.

The genes are TRBV11-2 and TRBJ2-7; D is perhaps TRBD2 (6 bases). This CDR3 has 16 residues. Germline V CDR1 and CDR2: SGHAT, FQNNGV. V was shortened by 4 bases and J by 3 bases, with 19 bases between the two germline ends. CDR3: CASSSLKAAGSYEQYF. CDR3 sequence (DNA): TGTGCCAGCAGCTCCCTTAAGGCGGCGGGGAGCTACGAGCAGTACTTC.

This clone was seen only a few times. V usage is TRBV2 and J usage is TRBJ2-3; tentative D call: TRBD1 (6 bases). Trimming removed 3 bases at V and 0 bases at J, with 10 bases between. The CDR3 has 15 residues. Germline CDR1 reads SNHLY; CDR2 reads FYNNEI. In DNA form, the CDR3 reads TGTGCCAGCAGTGATCAGCAGGGGAGCACAGATACGCAGTATTTT. It yields the protein CASSDQQGSTDTQYF.

The chain joins TRBV6-6 to TRBJ1-4, with D perhaps matching TRBD1 (5 bases). Germline loops: CDR1 MNHNY, CDR2 SVGAGI (reference sequence). The CDR3 has 16 residues. The ends were cut back, 2 bases at V and 7 bases at J, with 17 bases in the middle. CDR3 protein: CASSYPLGGSGEKLFF. The CDR3 coding sequence is TGTGCCAGCAGTTACCCTTTGGGGGGAAGTGGTGAAAAACTGTTTTTT.

The chain recombines TRBV5-6 with TRBJ1-2; 8 nucleotides match TRBD1. Germline V gene lookup returns CDR1 SGHDT and CDR2 YYEEEE. The length of the CDR3 is 17 residues. The junction had 7 bases not matched to a gene; V was cut back by 0 bases and J by 0 bases. The CDR3 protein is CASSLEGQGLSNYGYTF. In DNA, the CDR3 is TGTGCCAGCAGCTTGGAAGGACAGGGACTCTCTAACTATGGCTACACCTTC.